Below, one T cell receptor (beta chain) is given with its context. Its antigen is not identified. V was trimmed by 9 bases and J by 13 bases, leaving 15 bases between them. CDR3 size: 10 residues. Germline CDR1 reads ENHRY; CDR2 reads SYGVKD. The data were taken from a study of T cells in Graves' hyperthyroidism and ophthalmopathy. Study results and caveats: In the blood, most expanded thyroid clonotypes above 0.001 appeared as well.

Amplification of TCR beta CDR3 regions was performed using RNA transcripts as template. Using the HTBI primer set, a first-round RT-PCR was run on the TCR CDR3. TCRdb processed the multiplex PCR reads anew with MiXCR; each CDR3 protein has one entry. The sample includes over 500,000 distinct CDR3 sequences, roughly 16% of them seen just once. This sequence originates from a woman aged 25 to 39 with Graves' ophthalmopathy. J is TRBJ2-5 and V is TRBV10-3; D call uncertain. The sequenced sample was blood. The CDR3 nucleotides are TGTGCCATTCGGACGGTGGGTTCGTACTTC. It translates to CAIRTVGSYF.